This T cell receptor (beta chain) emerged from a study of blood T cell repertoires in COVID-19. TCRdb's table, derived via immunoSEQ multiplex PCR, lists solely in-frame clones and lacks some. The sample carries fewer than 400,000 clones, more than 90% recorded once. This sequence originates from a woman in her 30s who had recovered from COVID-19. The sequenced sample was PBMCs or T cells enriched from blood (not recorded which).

CDR3 in amino acids: CASSLLYRPFEQYF. CDR3 DNA sequence: TGTGCCAGCAGTTTATTATACAGACCCTTCGAGCAGTACTTC. The chain uses TRBV28 and TRBJ2-7; D not resolved. This CDR3 contains 14 residues. Per the germline V gene, CDR1 is MDHEN and CDR2 is SYDVKM. Trimming cost V 1 base and J 6 bases, with 13 bases left between them.